The TCR beta chain under discussion was sequenced for a study of blood T cell repertoires in COVID-19. Study-level information: COVID-19 samples from acute and convalescent phases originated in the United States, Italy and Spain. T cells, B-cell-depleted T cells, or PBMCs supplied cDNA or gDNA.

Per the authors' pipeline: How many nucleated cells were present was estimated from reference gene primer amplification. TCRdb's copy holds only in-frame clones and misses some; the assay was immunoSEQ multiplex PCR. Clone size and V and J calls were adopted from that table, with D and trimming inferred from the DNA. Of 55,000 to 85,000 clones listed, about 73% are singletons. This sequence was found in a man aged 55 to 70 with acute or convalescent COVID-19. The sequenced material came from peripheral blood.

The CDR3: CSANRGREYGYTF. The CDR3, as DNA: TGCAGCGCTAACAGGGGGAGAGAATATGGCTACACCTTC. This chain connects TRBV29-1 to TRBJ1-2, with 8 bases that match TRBD1. The CDR3 has 13 amino acids. From germline, CDR1 is SQVTM and CDR2 ANQGSEA. V lost 7 bases, J lost 5 bases, and 9 bases stayed unmatched.